The next 22 T cell receptor beta chains were all read from a single sample in a study of T-cell memory formation after mild COVID-19. In TCRdb, the 5' RACE reads were re-called with MiXCR into one record per CDR3 protein. This sample has hundreds of thousands of distinct CDR3 sequences, with 25% found just once. The source material was PBMCs or a T cell subset sorted from them (not recorded which). The receptors here all came from an adult woman who had mild COVID-19 (a few samples of this study predate the infection). Cell type and time point are not known.

This clonotype has more than one count but fewer than ten. CDR3 protein: CASSPRTRSTDTQYF. CDR3 sequence (DNA): TGTGCCAGCTCACCAAGGACTAGGAGCACAGATACGCAGTATTTT. The J gene is TRBJ2-3, the V gene TRBV18; 7 bases agree with TRBD2. The CDR3 spans 15 residues. V was clipped by 2 bases and J by 0 bases; unmatched bases: 2. Germline V gene sequence: CDR1 KGHSH, CDR2 LQKENI. Drawing the rest from reference TRBV18 and TRBJ2-3, the complete variable domain is NAGVMQNPRHLVRRRGQEARLRCSPMKGHSHVYWYRQLPEEGLKFMVYLQKENIIDESGMPKERFSAEFPKEGPSILRIQQVVRGDSAAYFCASSPRTRSTDTQYFGPGTRLTVL.

In this sample, this clonotype turned up many times. V usage is TRBV9 and J usage is TRBJ2-5; 8 positions match TRBD2. The junction had 5 bases not matched to a gene; V was cut back by 0 bases and J by 1 base. From germline, CDR1 is SGDLS and CDR2 YYNGEE. The CDR3 runs 16 residues. The CDR3 protein is CASSVAPGLAQETQYF. The CDR3 nucleotides read TGTGCCAGCAGCGTAGCTCCAGGACTAGCCCAAGAGACCCAGTACTTC.

In its sample, this clonotype was seen a few times. The rearrangement links TRBV5-1 to TRBJ2-3, with D possibly being TRBD2 (5 bases). Germline lookup yields CDR1 SGHRS and CDR2 YFSETQ. This CDR3 spans 14 amino acids. Trimming pared 3 bases from V and 5 bases from J, leaving 13 bases between. The CDR3 DNA reads as TGCGCCAGCAGCTCCAGGACTGGGCAAGATACGCAGTATTTT. It encodes CASSSRTGQDTQYF. The variable domain in full, completed from reference TRBV5-1 and TRBJ2-3, reads KAGVTQTPRYLIKTRGQQVTLSCSPISGHRSVSWYQQTPGQGLQFLFEYFSETQRNKGNFPGRFSGRQFSNSRSEMNVSTLELGDSALYLCASSSRTGQDTQYFGPGTRLTVL.

The chain combines TRBV28 with TRBJ2-7, with 10 nucleotides matching TRBD2. CDR3 length: 17 residues. Germline V gene sequence: CDR1 MDHEN, CDR2 SYDVKM. Unmatched junction bases numbered 8, after V lost 3 bases and J lost 0 bases. The chain's CDR3 is CASSFTGLALSSYEQYF. DNA for the CDR3: TGTGCCAGCAGTTTCACGGGACTAGCGTTGAGCTCCTACGAGCAGTACTTC.

The J gene is TRBJ2-2, the V gene TRBV9; D is unclear. V was shortened by 4 bases and J by 6 bases, with 7 bases between the two germline ends. CDR3 length: 12 amino acids. In germline, CDR1 is SGDLS, CDR2 YYNGEE. The CDR3 protein is CASSIRPGELFF. Here the CDR3 DNA reads TGTGCCAGCAGCATACGCCCCGGGGAGCTGTTTTTT.

In DNA, the CDR3 is TGTGCCAGCAGTTTCGGTACACCTAACTATGGCTACACCTTC. It codes for CASSFGTPNYGYTF. The J gene is TRBJ1-2, the V gene TRBV27, with D hard to call. CDR1 and CDR2 (germline): MNHEY, SMNVEV (reference sequence). V lost 3 bases and J 0 bases, leaving 8 bases between the germline ends. CDR3 length: 14 amino acids.

The chain links TRBV5-1 to TRBJ2-5; 9 positions match TRBD1. CDR1 and CDR2 from the germline V gene are SGHRS and YFSETQ. The trim removed 3 bases at V and 3 bases at J, leaving 6 bases unmatched. This CDR3 is built from 15 residues. CDR3 bases: TGCGCCAGCAGCTCCGGCGGACAGGGGAAAGAGACCCAGTACTTC. Residues: CASSSGGQGKETQYF.

In this sample, this clonotype turned up a few times. The genes are TRBV5-1 and TRBJ2-3; 7 bases agree with TRBD1. V trimming: 1 base; J trimming: 4 bases; junction bases outside the gene matches: 12. Looked up from germline, CDR1 is SGHRS and CDR2 is YFSETQ. This CDR3 has 17 residues. The CDR3 bases are TGCGCCAGCAGCTTGTACTTTAGTTTCGACAGGGCAGATACGCAGTATTTT. Its protein is CASSLYFSFDRADTQYF.

V is TRBV7-9 and J is TRBJ1-5, with D perhaps TRBD1 (6 bases). The ends were cut back, 4 bases at V and 5 bases at J, with 12 bases in the middle. The CDR3 runs 14 residues. Germline CDR1 SEHNR, CDR2 FQNEAQ (reference sequence). Here the CDR3 reads CASSWGQGDQPQHF. CDR3 coding DNA: TGTGCCAGCAGCTGGGGACAAGGGGATCAGCCCCAGCATTTT.

This clonotype was counted a few times. The genes are TRBV3-1 and TRBJ2-3; D is uncertain. Between the trimmed V and J ends, which lost 2 bases and 3 bases, there was a span of 15 bases. Looked up from germline, CDR1 is LGHDT and CDR2 is YNNKEL (reference sequence). The CDR3 runs to 16 residues. As DNA, the CDR3 is TGTGCCAGCAGCCAACGGTCCGTCGGTACGACAGATACGCAGTATTTT. It specifies CASSQRSVGTTDTQYF.

The rearrangement links TRBV5-6 to TRBJ1-5, with D uncertain. Trimming pared 0 bases from V and 7 bases from J, leaving 14 bases between. The germline CDR1 and CDR2 sequences are SGHDT and YYEEEE. CDR3 length: 15 amino acids. Here the CDR3 DNA reads TGTGCCAGCAGCTTGGGACACTGGAAGAACCAGCCCCAGCATTTT. Translating gives CASSLGHWKNQPQHF.

The chain uses TRBV12-3 or TRBV12-4 and TRBJ1-5; 9 bases align to TRBD1. The CDR3 contains 13 residues. The V segment lost 5 bases and the J segment 10 bases; nucleotides outside the gene matches: 6. CDR3: CASSKQGARPQHF. CDR3 DNA: TGTGCCAGCAGTAAACAGGGGGCACGTCCCCAGCATTTT.

The chain joins TRBV3-1 to TRBJ1-6; possible D gene TRBD1, 6 bases. Trimming removed 3 bases from V and 2 bases from J, with 8 bases in between. The CDR3 is 15 amino acids. Germline values: CDR1 LGHDT, CDR2 YNNKEL (reference sequence). The CDR3 here is CASSQGATYNSPLHF. The DNA for the CDR3 is TGTGCCAGCAGCCAGGGGGCGACCTATAATTCACCCCTCCACTTT.

There are a few counts of this clonotype. The rearrangement uses TRBV19 and TRBJ1-1; 7 positions agree with TRBD1. Germline values: CDR1 LNHDA, CDR2 SQIVND (reference sequence). CDR3 length equals 14 residues. After removal of 3 bases from V and 4 bases from J, the junction contained 5 bases not matched to a gene. The CDR3 nucleotides read TGTGCCAGTAGTATGAGGGGGCAGATCACTGAAGCTTTCTTT. Translation gives CASSMRGQITEAFF. Full variable domain (rest looked up from reference TRBV19 and TRBJ1-1): DGGITQSPKYLFRKEGQNVTLSCEQNLNHDAMYWYRQDPGQGLRLIYYSQIVNDFQKGDIAEGYSVSREKKESFPLTVTSAQKNPTAFYLCASSMRGQITEAFFGQGTRLTVV.

The CDR3 bases are TGCGCCAGCAGCCAAGGACCCAGTCGGGAGCAGTACTTC. Translating gives CASSQGPSREQYF. The rearrangement joins TRBV4-1 to TRBJ2-7; D ambiguous. This CDR3 comprises 13 residues. Germline assignment: CDR1 MGHRA and CDR2 YSYEKL. V dropped 1 base and J dropped 7 bases, with 11 bases sitting between them.

The chain couples TRBV5-6 to TRBJ2-1; D may match TRBD1 or TRBD2 (6 bases each). CDR3 length equals 15 residues. Looked up from germline, CDR1 is SGHDT and CDR2 is YYEEEE. The ends were cut back, 6 bases at V and 1 base at J, with 14 bases in the middle. The CDR3 region has the DNA TGTGCCAGCACAGTAACAGGGACTTCCTACAATGAGCAGTTCTTC. This sequence encodes CASTVTGTSYNEQFF.

The DNA of the CDR3 is TGTGCCAGCAGCCCCGGGGGGACCCTAGGCTACACCTTC. This encodes CASSPGGTLGYTF. The V call is TRBV6-5, the J call TRBJ1-2, with TRBD1 as a possible D gene (5 bases). CDR3 length equals 13 residues. The germline V gene encodes CDR1 MNHEY and CDR2 SVGAGI. Trimming stripped 6 bases from V and 8 bases from J, with 16 bases between.

This clonotype was detected a few times. The V gene is TRBV28, the J gene TRBJ2-7; no firm D call. CDR3 size: 12 residues. Germline lookup yields CDR1 MDHEN and CDR2 SYDVKM. With 3 bases removed from V and 2 bases from J, the gap between germline ends came to 5 bases. Here the CDR3 DNA reads TGTGCCAGCAGTTTCGGGCCCTACGAGCAGTACTTC. Protein: CASSFGPYEQYF.

The CDR3 DNA reads TGTGCCAGCAGCGTCACCGGGACTAGCGGGAGTTTTTACGAGCAGTACTTC. Residues: CASSVTGTSGSFYEQYF. J is TRBJ2-7 and V is TRBV7-3, with TRBD2 identical over 14 bases. The CDR3 runs 17 residues. In germline, CDR1 is SGHTA, CDR2 FQGTGA. V trimming: 5 bases; J trimming: 4 bases; junction bases outside the gene matches: 10.

The V call is TRBV12-3 or TRBV12-4, the J call TRBJ2-1, with D possibly matching TRBD2 (6 bases). This CDR3 spans 15 amino acids. V lost 5 bases, J lost 7 bases, and 18 bases lay in between. CDR3 amino acids: CASSGGGGLRNEQFF. DNA for the CDR3: TGTGCCAGCAGTGGGGGTGGGGGGTTGCGGAATGAGCAGTTCTTC.

The rearrangement uses TRBV7-8 and TRBJ2-1; tentative D call: TRBD1 (6 bases). Germline V lookup: CDR1 SGHVS, CDR2 FQNEAQ. V shed 5 bases and J shed 1 base, with 12 bases lying between them. This CDR3 is built from 15 residues. For the CDR3, the DNA is TGTGCCAGCAGCCCATGGACAGATTCCTACAATGAGCAGTTCTTC. This codes for CASSPWTDSYNEQFF.

The chain carries TRBV20-1 and TRBJ1-1; D ambiguous. V was clipped by 0 bases and J by 1 base, with 6 bases between them. This CDR3 spans 13 amino acids. Germline CDR1 and CDR2: DFQATT and SNEGSKA (reference sequence). Here the CDR3 reads CSARDSKNTEAFF. CDR3 DNA sequence: TGCAGTGCTAGAGATAGTAAGAACACTGAAGCTTTCTTT.